Included here is one T cell receptor (beta chain) sequence, with context. It was with 60 Vbeta and 13 Jbeta primers that the PCR ran. TCRdb keeps only in-frame clones here, not all; method: immunoSEQ multiplex PCR. The data contain fewer than 150,000 clones, 60% to 75% of them singletons. The data were taken from a study of cytomegalovirus exposure and HLA in healthy donors. Germline V gene sequence: CDR1 SGHRS, CDR2 YFSETQ. The CDR3 is 16 amino acids. V lost 2 bases and J 4 bases, leaving 16 bases between the germline ends. J is TRBJ1-5 and V is TRBV5-1; no clear D gene. The sequence was collected from a woman between 50 and 59 years old in good health and CMV-seropositive. Sequencing was performed on PBMCs. CDR3 residues: CASSLVPGVGNQPQHF. DNA of the CDR3: TGCGCCAGCAGCTTAGTCCCCGGGGTGGGAAATCAGCCCCAGCATTTT.